This T cell receptor (beta chain) was sequenced in a study of shared clonotypes between healthy human individuals. Looking at the study overall: Researchers assigned three CD4 naive, three CD4 memory, two CD8 naive and one CD8 memory plate to each donor.

Those who donated, Caucasian adults without exception, all lived in Nashville, Tennessee. Turning to this clone: Antigen unknown.

Clones were read by immunoSEQ multiplex PCR, and TCRdb kept only the in-frame ones, dropping some. The repertoire holds 2 million to 2.5 million clones, under 97% seen once, with roughly 0.13% in the top ten. The germline gives CDR1 PRHDT, CDR2 FYEKMQ (reference sequence). V shed 2 bases, J shed 2 bases, and the junction held 6 bases outside the gene matches. This CDR3 contains 15 residues. Notes on the study in general: Across four donors, naive CD4 shared 4.5% to 6%, naive CD8 more than 3%, memory CD4 roughly 2.5%, memory CD8 over 0.3%. It was anticipated that sequencing depth would influence how many clonotypes donors shared.

The sequencing sample was made of naive CD4+ T cells sorted from blood. Subset described: CD45RA+ positively selected. This chain links TRBV13 with TRBJ2-7; 7 bases align to TRBD2. This receptor was identified in a man between 18 and 29 years old in good health. The CDR3: CASSLTAGVPYEQYF. In DNA form, the CDR3 reads TGTGCCAGCAGCTTAACCGCGGGGGTACCCTACGAGCAGTACTTC.